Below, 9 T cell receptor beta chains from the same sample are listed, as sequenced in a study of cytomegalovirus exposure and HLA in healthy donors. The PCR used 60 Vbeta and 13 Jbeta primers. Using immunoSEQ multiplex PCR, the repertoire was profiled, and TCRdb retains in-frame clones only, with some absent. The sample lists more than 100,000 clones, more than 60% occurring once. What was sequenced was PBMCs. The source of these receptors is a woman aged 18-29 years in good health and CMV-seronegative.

CDR3 bases: TGTGCCAGCAGCGTGGGACTAGCGGGAGTAGCAGATACGCAGTATTTT. This codes for CASSVGLAGVADTQYF. This chain joins TRBV9 and TRBJ2-3, with TRBD2 identical over 14 bases. The CDR3 totals 16 residues. The germline CDR1 and CDR2 sequences are SGDLS and YYNGEE. V shed 2 bases, J shed 4 bases, and the junction held 3 bases outside the gene matches.

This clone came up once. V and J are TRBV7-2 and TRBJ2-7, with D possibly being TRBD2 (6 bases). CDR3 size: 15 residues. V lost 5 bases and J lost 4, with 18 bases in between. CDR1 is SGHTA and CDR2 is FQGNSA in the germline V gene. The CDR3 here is CASSANKLAEYEQYF. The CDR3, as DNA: TGTGCCAGCAGCGCGAATAAACTAGCAGAGTACGAGCAGTACTTC.

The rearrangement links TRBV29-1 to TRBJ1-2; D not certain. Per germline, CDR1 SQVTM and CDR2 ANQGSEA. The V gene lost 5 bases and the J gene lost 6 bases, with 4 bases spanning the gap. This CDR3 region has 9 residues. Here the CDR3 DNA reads TGCAGCGTTCCGGATGGCTACACCTTC. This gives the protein CSVPDGYTF. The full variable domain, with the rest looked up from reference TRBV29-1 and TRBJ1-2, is SAVISQKPSRDICQRGTSLTIQCQVDSQVTMMFWYRQQPGQSLTLIATANQGSEATYESGFVIDKFPISRPNLTFSTLTVSNMSPEDSSIYLCSVPDGYTFGSGTRLTVV.

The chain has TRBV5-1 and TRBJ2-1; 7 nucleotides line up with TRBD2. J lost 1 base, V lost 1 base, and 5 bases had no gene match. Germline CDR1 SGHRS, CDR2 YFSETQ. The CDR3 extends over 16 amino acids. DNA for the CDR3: TGCGCCAGCAGCTTGAGGCTAGCGGCTTCCTACAATGAGCAGTTCTTC. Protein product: CASSLRLAASYNEQFF.

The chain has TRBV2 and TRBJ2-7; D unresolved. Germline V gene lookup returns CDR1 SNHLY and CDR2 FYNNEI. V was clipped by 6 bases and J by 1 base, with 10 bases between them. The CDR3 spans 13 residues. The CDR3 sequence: CASRNYDSYEQYF. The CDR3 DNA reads TGTGCCAGCAGGAACTACGATTCCTACGAGCAGTACTTC.

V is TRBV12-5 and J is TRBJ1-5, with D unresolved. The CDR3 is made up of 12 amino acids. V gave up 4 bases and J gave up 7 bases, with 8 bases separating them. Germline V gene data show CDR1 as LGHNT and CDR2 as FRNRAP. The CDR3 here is CASGSGSQPQHF. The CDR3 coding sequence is TGTGCTAGTGGTTCCGGTAGCCAGCCCCAGCATTTT.

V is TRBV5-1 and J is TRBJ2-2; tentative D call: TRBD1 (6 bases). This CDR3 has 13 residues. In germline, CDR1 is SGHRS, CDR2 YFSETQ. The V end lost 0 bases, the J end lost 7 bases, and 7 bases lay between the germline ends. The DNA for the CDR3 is TGCGCCAGCAGCTTGGAGGGGGTCGGGGAGCTGTTTTTT. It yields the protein CASSLEGVGELFF. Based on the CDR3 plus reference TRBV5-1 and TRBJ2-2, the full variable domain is KAGVTQTPRYLIKTRGQQVTLSCSPISGHRSVSWYQQTPGQGLQFLFEYFSETQRNKGNFPGRFSGRQFSNSRSEMNVSTLELGDSALYLCASSLEGVGELFFGEGSRLTVL.

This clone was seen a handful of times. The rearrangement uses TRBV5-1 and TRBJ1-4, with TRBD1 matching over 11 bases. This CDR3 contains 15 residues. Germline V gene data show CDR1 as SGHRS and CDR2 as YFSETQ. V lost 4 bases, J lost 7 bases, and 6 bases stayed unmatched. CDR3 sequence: CASSGQGARGEKLFF. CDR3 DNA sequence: TGCGCCAGCAGCGGACAGGGGGCGCGGGGTGAAAAACTGTTTTTT.

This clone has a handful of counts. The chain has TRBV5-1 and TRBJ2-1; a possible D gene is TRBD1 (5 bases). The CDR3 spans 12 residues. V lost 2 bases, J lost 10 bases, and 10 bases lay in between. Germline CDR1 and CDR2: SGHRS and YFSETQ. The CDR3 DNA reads TGCGCCAGCAGCTTAGTACCAGGGGAGCAGTTCTTC. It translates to CASSLVPGEQFF.